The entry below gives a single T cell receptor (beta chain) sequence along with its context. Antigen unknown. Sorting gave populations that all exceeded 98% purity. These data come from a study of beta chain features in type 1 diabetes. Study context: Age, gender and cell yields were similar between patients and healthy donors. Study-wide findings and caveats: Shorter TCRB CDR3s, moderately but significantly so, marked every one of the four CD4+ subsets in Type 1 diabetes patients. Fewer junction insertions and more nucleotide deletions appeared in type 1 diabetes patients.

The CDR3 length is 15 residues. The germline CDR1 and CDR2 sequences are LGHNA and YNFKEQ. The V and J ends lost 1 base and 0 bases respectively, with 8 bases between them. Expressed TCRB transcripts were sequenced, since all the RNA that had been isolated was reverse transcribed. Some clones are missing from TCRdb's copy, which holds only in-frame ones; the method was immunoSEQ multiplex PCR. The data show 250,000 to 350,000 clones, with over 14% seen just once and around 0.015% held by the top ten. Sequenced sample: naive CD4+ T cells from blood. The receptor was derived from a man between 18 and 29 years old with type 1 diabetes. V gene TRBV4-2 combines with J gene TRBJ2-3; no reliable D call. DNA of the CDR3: TGTGCCAGCAGCCAAGTCGGGTCTAGCACAGATACGCAGTATTTT. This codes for CASSQVGSSTDTQYF.